These 27 T cell receptor beta chains were sequenced from one sample in a study of T cell repertoires in cytomegalovirus infection. TCRdb processed the reads anew with MiXCR; each CDR3 protein has one entry. The table records hundreds of thousands of distinct CDR3 sequences, approximately 25% of them present only once. Input material: CD8+ T cells from PBMCs. The source is a human donor in good health (CMV status not recorded). Some clones in this sample may be carry-over from other donors' samples.

The chain recombines TRBV29-1 with TRBJ2-1; a possible D gene is TRBD2 (5 bases). CDR1 SQVTM and CDR2 ANQGSEA come from the germline V gene. Trimming took 3 bases from V and 1 from J, leaving 16 bases between them. The CDR3 runs to 16 residues. The CDR3 region is CSVEIPGVASYNEQFF. As DNA, the CDR3 is TGCAGCGTTGAGATCCCCGGGGTGGCATCCTACAATGAGCAGTTCTTC.

About this clonotype: The CDR3 does not close with the conserved phenylalanine or tryptophan, likely indicating a read error. This chain connects TRBV7-6 to TRBJ2-1; a possible D gene is TRBD1 (6 bases). This CDR3 is 16 amino acids long. V shed 5 bases and J shed 6 bases, with 20 bases lying between them. The germline gives CDR1 SGHVS, CDR2 FNYEAQ. This CDR3 reads CASSPAGTMRGNEQFS. CDR3 in DNA: TGTGCCAGCAGCCCGGCCGGGACAATGAGGGGCAATGAGCAGTTCTCC.

This clonotype occurred a few times. This CDR3 is CASSEYEGSYTF. DNA of the CDR3: TGTGCCAGCAGTGAATATGAGGGTAGCTACACCTTC. This chain joins TRBV25-1 and TRBJ1-2; no reliable D call. CDR3 length: 12 amino acids. Germline V gene sequence: CDR1 MGHDK, CDR2 SYGVNS. Trimming pared 0 bases from V and 9 bases from J, leaving 8 bases between.

The table lists this clonotype with a few counts. This chain's CDR3 is CASSPTTGSYEQYF. The DNA of the CDR3 is TGTGCCAGCAGTCCTACGACAGGCTCCTACGAGCAGTACTTC. The chain uses TRBV7-9 and TRBJ2-7; D is perhaps TRBD1 (6 bases). CDR3 length equals 14 residues. Germline CDR1 reads SEHNR; CDR2 reads FQNEAQ (reference sequence). V shed 6 bases and J shed 0 bases, with 12 bases lying between them.

The chain has TRBV5-1 and TRBJ1-1; D is perhaps TRBD1 (5 bases). CDR1 and CDR2 (germline): SGHRS, YFSETQ. This CDR3 spans 16 amino acids. The V and J ends lost 0 bases and 0 bases respectively, with 12 bases between them. The CDR3 sequence: CASSLVVAGMNTEAFF. The CDR3 region has the DNA TGCGCCAGCAGCTTGGTAGTGGCAGGGATGAACACTGAAGCTTTCTTT.

The chain carries TRBV29-1 and TRBJ1-1; D call uncertain. Trimming took 7 bases from V and 1 from J, leaving 13 bases between them. The CDR3 sequence is 13 residues long. CDR1 and CDR2 (germline): SQVTM, ANQGSEA. The CDR3 bases are TGCAGCGCTTACGGGTCCTCGAACACTGAAGCTTTCTTT. It specifies CSAYGSSNTEAFF.

This rearrangement joins TRBV28 to TRBJ1-2; D remains ambiguous. The V and J ends lost 7 bases and 4 bases respectively, with 13 bases between them. The CDR3 is 13 residues long. Germline loops: CDR1 MDHEN, CDR2 SYDVKM. The CDR3 nucleotides are TGTGCCAGCACCTACGATCCGCTCTATGGCTACACCTTC. Translation gives CASTYDPLYGYTF.

This clonotype was detected many times. The chain has TRBV12-3 or TRBV12-4 and TRBJ2-3; 9 bases map to TRBD1. Unmatched junction bases numbered 7, after V lost 7 bases and J lost 5 bases. This CDR3 has 14 residues. CDR3 coding DNA: TGTGCCAGCACCAGGGGACAGGGCAAAGATACGCAGTATTTT. Translation gives CASTRGQGKDTQYF.

This clonotype was detected ten times or more. This chain links TRBV7-8 with TRBJ2-7, with 9 bases that match TRBD2. CDR3 size: 14 residues. Trimming at V came to 3 bases and at J to 4 bases, leaving 4 bases not matched to a gene. Germline assignment: CDR1 SGHVS and CDR2 FQNEAQ. Written as DNA, the CDR3 is TGTGCCAGCAGCTTGGCCAGCGGGGGGTACGAGCAGTACTTC. Translating it yields CASSLASGGYEQYF.

This clonotype has ten or more counts. The chain recombines TRBV7-2 with TRBJ2-5; unclear D gene. With 1 base removed from V and 4 bases from J, the gap between germline ends came to 16 bases. Looked up from germline, CDR1 is SGHTA and CDR2 is FQGNSA. There are 16 residues in the CDR3. CDR3 DNA sequence: TGTGCCAGCAGCTTAGGCTTGACACTGAATGCAGAGACCCAGTACTTC. Encoded protein: CASSLGLTLNAETQYF.

This clonotype was picked up many times. This chain links TRBV7-2 with TRBJ1-6; D not certain. The germline CDR1 and CDR2 sequences are SGHTA and FQGNSA. There are 16 residues in the CDR3. V lost 0 bases, J lost 3 bases, and 9 bases lay in between. The CDR3 region has the DNA TGTGCCAGCAGCTTAGCGGAGGGCCGCTATAATTCACCCCTCCACTTT. Its translation: CASSLAEGRYNSPLHF. The entire variable domain, with the rest obtained from reference TRBV7-2 and TRBJ1-6, is as follows: GAGVSQSPSNKVTEKGKDVELRCDPISGHTALYWYRQSLGQGLEFLIYFQGNSAPDKSGLPSDRFSAERTGGSVSTLTIQRTQQEDSAVYLCASSLAEGRYNSPLHFGNGTRLTVT.

The chain combines TRBV28 with TRBJ1-4; TRBD1 matches 7 bases. Losses at the gene ends were 5 bases for V and 11 bases for J; bases not matched to a gene: 5. Germline loops: CDR1 MDHEN, CDR2 SYDVKM. The CDR3 sequence is 12 residues long. The CDR3 nucleotides are TGTGCCAGCAGTCTGACAGGGTTGAAACTGTTTTTT. It yields the protein CASSLTGLKLFF.

V is TRBV2 and J is TRBJ1-1; no clear D gene. This CDR3 is built from 15 residues. Trimming stripped 11 bases from V and 1 base from J, with 20 bases between. The germline V gene has CDR1 SNHLY and CDR2 FYNNEI. The CDR3 nucleotides are TGTGCCTCCTCCCCAGCCGGGAGAACGAACACTGAAGCTTTCTTT. This translates into CASSPAGRTNTEAFF.

The J gene is TRBJ2-1, the V gene TRBV28; 9 bases align to TRBD2. The CDR3 runs to 15 residues. The V gene end was trimmed by 7 bases and the J gene end by 3 bases; junction bases not matched to a gene: 7. Per germline, CDR1 MDHEN and CDR2 SYDVKM. The CDR3, as DNA: TGTGCCAGCACCAAGCAGCGGGGGGTCTACAATGAGCAGTTCTTC. It translates to CASTKQRGVYNEQFF. Combining the CDR3 with reference TRBV28 and TRBJ2-1 gives the whole variable domain DVKVTQSSRYLVKRTGEKVFLECVQDMDHENMFWYRQDPGLGLRLIYFSYDVKMKEKGDIPEGYSVSREKKERFSLILESASTNQTSMYLCASTKQRGVYNEQFFGPGTRLTVL.

Many counts were recorded for this clonotype. The chain carries TRBV6-2 or TRBV6-3 and TRBJ2-1; unclear D gene. CDR1 MNHEY and CDR2 SVGEGT come from the germline V gene. CDR3 length: 15 amino acids. V gave up 2 bases and J gave up 4 bases, with 12 bases separating them. The CDR3 reads CASSYGPRRYNEQFF. In nucleotides, the CDR3 is TGTGCCAGCAGTTACGGTCCCAGGAGATACAATGAGCAGTTCTTC.

J is TRBJ1-1 and V is TRBV9; possibly TRBD1 for D (6 bases). V was trimmed by 2 bases and J by 2 bases, leaving 10 bases between them. The V gene's germline CDR1 is SGDLS and CDR2 YYNGEE. CDR3 size: 14 residues. Here the CDR3 reads CASSVTGTNTEAFF. CDR3 nucleotide sequence: TGTGCCAGCAGCGTCACAGGGACAAACACTGAAGCTTTCTTT.

The chain uses TRBV18 and TRBJ2-3; no clear D. The CDR3 extends over 14 amino acids. Germline CDR1 KGHSH, CDR2 LQKENI. V lost 3 bases and J 2 bases, leaving 9 bases between the germline ends. The CDR3 DNA follows: TGTGCCAGCTCACCGACTCAAAACACAGATACGCAGTATTTT. It specifies CASSPTQNTDTQYF.

The CDR3 coding sequence is TGTGCCAGCAGTTTCGTGAAGACTAGCACCGGGGAGCTGTTTTTT. Amino acid sequence: CASSFVKTSTGELFF. The chain joins TRBV6-2 or TRBV6-3 to TRBJ2-2; D is possibly TRBD2 (6 bases). CDR3 length equals 15 residues. V lost 4 bases, J lost 4 bases, and 13 bases lay in between. Germline-derived CDR1 and CDR2 are MNHEY and SVGEGT.

The sample holds many counts of this clonotype. This chain uses TRBV28 with TRBJ2-2; weak D call: TRBD1 (7 bases). The CDR3 runs to 16 residues. Germline lookup yields CDR1 MDHEN and CDR2 SYDVKM. Deletions cut 6 bases from V and 6 bases from J, with 20 bases between. CDR3 sequence reads: CASRPWSEGAAGELFF. For the CDR3, the DNA is TGTGCCAGCAGACCATGGTCGGAGGGGGCGGCCGGGGAGCTGTTTTTT.

The rearrangement joins TRBV6-6 to TRBJ2-7; D is possibly TRBD1 or TRBD2 (5 bases each). The CDR3 runs 12 residues. The germline gives CDR1 MNHNY, CDR2 SVGAGI (reference sequence). V was trimmed by 2 bases and J by 12 bases, leaving 14 bases between them. CDR3 nucleotides: TGTGCCAGCAGTTACCATGGGGGTATGCCGTACTTC. Protein sequence: CASSYHGGMPYF.

This clonotype showed up just a few times. The CDR3 spells CASSYSDGNEQFF. The CDR3, as DNA: TGTGCCAGCAGTTACTCGGATGGAAATGAGCAGTTCTTC. The chain couples TRBV6-5 to TRBJ2-1; no firm D call. In germline, CDR1 is MNHEY, CDR2 SVGAGI. Trimming pared 0 bases from V and 7 bases from J, leaving 7 bases between. The CDR3 runs to 13 residues.

This clonotype was recorded many times. The chain carries TRBV20-1 and TRBJ2-1, with 7 positions matching TRBD2. CDR1 and CDR2 (germline): DFQATT, SNEGSKA (reference sequence). The CDR3 sequence is 12 residues long. The V gene end was trimmed by 2 bases and the J gene end by 5 bases; junction bases not matched to a gene: 0. Written as DNA, the CDR3 is TGCAGTGCTAGACTAGCGGACAATGAGCAGTTCTTC. It translates to CSARLADNEQFF.

This clonotype occurred many times. At one of its ends the junction is not consistent with the germline gene, which may arise from a read error. This chain joins TRBV7-7 and TRBJ2-7; TRBD1 agrees at 10 bases. Germline CDR1 reads SSHAT; CDR2 reads FNYEAQ (reference sequence). The CDR3 has 15 amino acids. The CDR3 sequence: CASSSPGQGIYEQYF. The DNA for the CDR3 is TGTGCTAGCAGCTCTCCGGGACAGGGGATCTACGAGCAGTACTTC.

The chain recombines TRBV7-9 with TRBJ2-1; possibly TRBD2 for D (6 bases). Per the germline V gene, CDR1 is SEHNR and CDR2 is FQNEAQ (reference sequence). Trimming cost V 4 bases and J 10 bases, with 11 bases left between them. The CDR3 runs to 12 residues. The CDR3 DNA follows: TGTGCCAGCAGCTCGGGACTCCTGGAGCAGTTCTTC. Translated: CASSSGLLEQFF.

Comment on this clonotype: One end of the junction varies from germline; a read error may be responsible. The gene calls are TRBV27 and TRBJ1-1; TRBD1 might be the D (6 bases). Germline V lookup: CDR1 MNHEY, CDR2 SMNVEV (reference sequence). The CDR3 has 11 amino acids. CDR3 coding DNA: TGTACCAGTTCAGGGGCCACTGAAGCTTTCTTT. Protein sequence: CTSSGATEAFF.

The rearrangement uses TRBV7-9 and TRBJ1-1; the D is unclear. The V end was cut by 5 bases, the J end by 5 bases, with 15 bases between. Germline-derived CDR1 and CDR2 are SEHNR and FQNEAQ (reference sequence). The CDR3 is made up of 14 amino acids. The CDR3: CASSPVLSGTEAFF. CDR3 in DNA: TGTGCCAGCAGCCCGGTTTTGTCTGGGACTGAAGCTTTCTTT.

The chain links TRBV6-1 to TRBJ1-2; 8 bases line up with TRBD1. The V segment lost 5 bases and the J segment 3 bases; nucleotides outside the gene matches: 8. The germline gives CDR1 MNHNS, CDR2 SASEGT. This CDR3 spans 15 amino acids. CDR3 sequence reads: CASSSEDRGDYGYTF. The CDR3 DNA is TGTGCCAGCAGTTCCGAAGACAGGGGCGACTATGGCTACACCTTC.